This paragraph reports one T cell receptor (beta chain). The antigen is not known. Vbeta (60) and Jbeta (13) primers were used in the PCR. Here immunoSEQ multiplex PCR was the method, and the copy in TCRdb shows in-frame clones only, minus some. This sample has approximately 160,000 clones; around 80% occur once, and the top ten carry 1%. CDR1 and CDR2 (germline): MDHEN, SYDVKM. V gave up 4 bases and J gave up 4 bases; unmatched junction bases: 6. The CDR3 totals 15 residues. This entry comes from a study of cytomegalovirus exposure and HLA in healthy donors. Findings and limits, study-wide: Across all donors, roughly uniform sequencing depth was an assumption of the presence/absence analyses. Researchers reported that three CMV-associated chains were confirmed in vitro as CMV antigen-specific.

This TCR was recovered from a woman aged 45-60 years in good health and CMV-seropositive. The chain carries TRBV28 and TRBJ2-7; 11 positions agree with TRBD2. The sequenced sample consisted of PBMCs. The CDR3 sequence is CASSSGTSGFYEQYF. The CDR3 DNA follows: TGTGCCAGCAGTTCCGGGACTAGCGGTTTTTACGAGCAGTACTTC.